This T cell receptor (beta chain) was observed in a study of cytomegalovirus exposure and HLA in healthy donors. This CDR3 contains 13 residues. The trim removed 0 bases at V and 11 bases at J, leaving 3 bases unmatched. Germline CDR1 is LGHNA and CDR2 is YSLEER. This clone was counted a few times. No antigen is known for it. Notes on the study in general: Among TCR beta chains, those listed as cytomegalovirus-associated numbered fewer than 200. The only immune exposure information that was available was CMV serostatus.

In the PCR, 60 Vbeta and 13 Jbeta primers were used. The method was immunoSEQ multiplex PCR; TCRdb's version includes in-frame clones alone and lacks a portion of them. The profile covers roughly 120,000 clones, with about 73% appearing a single time and approximately 3.8% taken by the ten largest. This clonotype originated in a woman in her thirties or forties in good health and CMV-seronegative. The sample comprised PBMCs. The V and J genes are TRBV4-3 and TRBJ1-4, with 7 bases aligning to TRBD1. The CDR3 spells CASSQDLGQKLFF. As DNA, the CDR3 is TGCGCCAGCAGCCAAGATCTGGGACAGAAACTGTTTTTT.